The sample holds many counts of the clone carrying this T cell receptor beta chain. The data derive from a study of tumor-infiltrating lymphocytes in primary liver carcinoma. Turning to the study itself: The patients presented with primary liver carcinoma, which was managed through surgical resection. Staging placed the tumors at T1-T3 N0M0, and they measured roughly 4.2 to 10 cm across.

The V gene's germline CDR1 is MGHRA and CDR2 YSYEKL. The V gene end was trimmed by 1 base and the J gene end by 0 bases; junction bases not matched to a gene: 3. This CDR3 spans 15 amino acids. The template, about 550 ng total RNA, yielded TCR beta cDNA made with a constant-region primer. Each TCR beta library was derived from three nested multiplex PCR rounds that employed slightly modified ARM-PCR. Investigators reported that the first two PCR rounds, at around 9 cycles each, used TRBV1-TRBV30 forward primers with a C-beta reverse primer. Via MiXCR, TCRdb re-called the multiplex PCR reads, giving one row per CDR3 protein. The sample carries about 330,000 distinct CDR3 sequences, about 61% recorded once. The blood RNA (from unsorted whole blood) was obtained, and germline DNA was also extracted.

The genes are TRBV4-1 and TRBJ2-7, with TRBD1 matching 7 bases. The source is a man in his forties with primary liver carcinoma and hepatitis B virus infection. The specimen was peripheral blood. CDR3 DNA sequence: TGCGCCAGCAGCCAAGTTGGGGACAGCTCCTACGAGCAGTACTTC. Residues: CASSQVGDSSYEQYF.